This T cell receptor beta chain came from a study of naive and memory T cell subsets. Study observations and caveats: Especially in CD8 cells, naive repertoires contained a few larger clonotypes, possibly CD45RA-re-expressing memory cells. A clonotype means one alpha or beta sequence, not an alpha/beta pair.

Both TRBC1 and TRBC2 were covered by a beta constant-region primer of two equimolar oligonucleotides. Nested alpha and beta constant-region primers with the SP2 primer drove four PCR rounds on ligated cDNA. Ligation attached a single-stranded oligonucleotide with a 12-nucleotide UMI and the SP2 primer to the cDNA 3' end. TCRdb reprocessed the UMI-ligation and nested PCR reads with MiXCR, giving one entry per CDR3 protein. The sample contains approximately 140,000 distinct CDR3 sequences, about 23% of which appear only once. Cells stained for CD3, CD4, CD8, CD45RA and CD27 were sorted into four subsets. This clonotype was seen more than once but under ten times. Its target is not known. V was clipped by 7 bases and J by 2 bases; unmatched bases: 5. This CDR3 region has 13 residues.

The sequence derives from a human donor in good health. Sequenced sample: naive CD4+ T cells from blood. The chain is built from TRBV12-3 or TRBV12-4 and TRBJ2-7; 7 bases match TRBD2. CDR3: CASKAGLPYEQYF. The CDR3 DNA follows: TGTGCCAGCAAAGCGGGACTACCCTACGAGCAGTACTTC.